This record covers a single TCR beta chain. In the original processing: Counts of nucleated cells, estimated from reference gene primer amplification, were obtained. Using immunoSEQ multiplex PCR, the repertoire was profiled, and TCRdb retains in-frame clones only, with some absent. Clone size and the V and J calls come from that table; the DNA yielded D and trimming. Of approximately 98,000 clones in the sample, roughly 87% were seen once. This sample is drawn from a study of blood T cell repertoires in COVID-19. Study overall: Collection of acute and convalescent COVID-19 samples took place in the United States, Italy and Spain. Nucleic acid was either cDNA or gDNA, and it came from T cells, B-cell-depleted T cells, or PBMCs.

Germline lookup yields CDR1 MDHEN and CDR2 SYDVKM. CDR3 size: 18 residues. The V end lost 6 bases, the J end lost 3 bases, and 23 bases lay between the germline ends. This receptor was obtained from a man older than 75 with acute or convalescent COVID-19. The V and J genes are TRBV28 and TRBJ2-2; D may correspond to TRBD1 or TRBD2 (9 bases each). The sequenced sample was peripheral blood. The CDR3 nucleotides read TGTGCCAGCAGCGGACAGGGGTTAGCGGGAGTCCACACCGGGGAGCTGTTTTTT. Protein product: CASSGQGLAGVHTGELFF.